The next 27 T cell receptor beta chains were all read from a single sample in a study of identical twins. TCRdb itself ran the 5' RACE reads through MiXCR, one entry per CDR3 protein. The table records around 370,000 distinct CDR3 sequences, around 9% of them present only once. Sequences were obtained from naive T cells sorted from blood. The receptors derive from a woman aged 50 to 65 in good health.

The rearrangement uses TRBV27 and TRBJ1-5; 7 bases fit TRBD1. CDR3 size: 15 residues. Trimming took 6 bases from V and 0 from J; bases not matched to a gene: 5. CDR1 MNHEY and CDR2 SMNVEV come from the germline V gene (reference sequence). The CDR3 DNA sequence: TGTGCCAGCAGCTCCGGGACAGATAGCAATCAGCCCCAGCATTTT. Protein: CASSSGTDSNQPQHF.

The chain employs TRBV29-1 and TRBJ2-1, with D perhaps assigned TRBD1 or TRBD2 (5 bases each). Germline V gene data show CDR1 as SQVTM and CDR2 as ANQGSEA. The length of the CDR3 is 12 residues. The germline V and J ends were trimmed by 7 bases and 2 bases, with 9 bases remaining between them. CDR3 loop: CSGDRAYNEQFF. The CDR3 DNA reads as TGCAGCGGGGACCGAGCCTACAATGAGCAGTTCTTC.

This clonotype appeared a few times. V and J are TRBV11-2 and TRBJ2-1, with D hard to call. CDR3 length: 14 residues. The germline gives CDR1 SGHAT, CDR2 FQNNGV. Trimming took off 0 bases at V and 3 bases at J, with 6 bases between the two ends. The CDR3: CASSLEDVYNEQFF. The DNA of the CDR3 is TGTGCCAGCAGCTTAGAGGACGTCTACAATGAGCAGTTCTTC.

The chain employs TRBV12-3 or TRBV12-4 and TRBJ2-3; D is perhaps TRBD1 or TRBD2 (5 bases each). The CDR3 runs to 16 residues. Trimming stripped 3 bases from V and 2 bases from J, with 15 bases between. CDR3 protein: CASSFGVGVVTDTQYF. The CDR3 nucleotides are TGTGCCAGCAGTTTTGGTGTGGGGGTTGTCACAGATACGCAGTATTTT.

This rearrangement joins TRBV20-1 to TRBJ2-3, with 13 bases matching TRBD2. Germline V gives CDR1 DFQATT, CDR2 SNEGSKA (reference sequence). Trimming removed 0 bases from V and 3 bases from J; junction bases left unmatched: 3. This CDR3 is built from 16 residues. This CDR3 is CSAREGLAGSTDTQYF. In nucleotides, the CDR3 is TGCAGTGCTAGAGAGGGACTAGCGGGATCAACAGATACGCAGTATTTT.

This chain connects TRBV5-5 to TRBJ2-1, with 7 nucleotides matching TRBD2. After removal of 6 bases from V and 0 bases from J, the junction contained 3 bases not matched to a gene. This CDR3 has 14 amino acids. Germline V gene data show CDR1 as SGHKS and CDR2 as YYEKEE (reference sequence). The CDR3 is CASKLASSYNEQFF. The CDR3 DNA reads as TGTGCCAGCAAACTAGCGAGCTCCTACAATGAGCAGTTCTTC.

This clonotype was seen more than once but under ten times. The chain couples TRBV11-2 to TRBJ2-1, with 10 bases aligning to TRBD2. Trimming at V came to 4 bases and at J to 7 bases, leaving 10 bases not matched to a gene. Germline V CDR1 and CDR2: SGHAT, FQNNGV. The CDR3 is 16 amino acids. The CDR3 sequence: CASSSLAGGGLNEQFF. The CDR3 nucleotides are TGTGCCAGCAGCTCCTTAGCGGGAGGTGGTTTAAATGAGCAGTTCTTC.

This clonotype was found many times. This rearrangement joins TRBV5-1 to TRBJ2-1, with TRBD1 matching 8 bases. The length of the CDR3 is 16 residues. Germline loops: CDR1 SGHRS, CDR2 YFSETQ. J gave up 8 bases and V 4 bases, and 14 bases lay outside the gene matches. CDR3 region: CASSTTGTGGVHEQFF. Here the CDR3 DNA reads TGCGCCAGCAGCACCACCGGGACAGGAGGAGTGCATGAGCAGTTCTTC.

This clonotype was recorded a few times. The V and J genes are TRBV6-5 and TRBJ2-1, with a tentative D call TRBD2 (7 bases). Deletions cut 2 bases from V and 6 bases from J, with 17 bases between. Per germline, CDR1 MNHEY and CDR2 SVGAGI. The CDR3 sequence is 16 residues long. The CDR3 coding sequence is TGTGCCAGCAGTTACGGGTTCGCGGGGGCACGCAATGAGCAGTTCTTC. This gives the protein CASSYGFAGARNEQFF.

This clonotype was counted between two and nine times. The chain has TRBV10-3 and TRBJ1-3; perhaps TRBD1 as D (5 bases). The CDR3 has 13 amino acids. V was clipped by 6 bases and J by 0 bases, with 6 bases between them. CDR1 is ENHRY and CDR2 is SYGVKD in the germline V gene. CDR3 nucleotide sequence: TGTGCCATCAGGGACAACTCTGGAAACACCATATATTTT. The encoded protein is CAIRDNSGNTIYF.

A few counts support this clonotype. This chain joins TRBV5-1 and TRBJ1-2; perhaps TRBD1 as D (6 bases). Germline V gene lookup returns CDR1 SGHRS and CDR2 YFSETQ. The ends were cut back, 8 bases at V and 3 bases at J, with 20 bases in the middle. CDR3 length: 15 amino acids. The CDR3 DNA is TGCGCCAGGCCCCACAGGGAGCCCTCTGACTATGGCTACACCTTC. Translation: CARPHREPSDYGYTF.

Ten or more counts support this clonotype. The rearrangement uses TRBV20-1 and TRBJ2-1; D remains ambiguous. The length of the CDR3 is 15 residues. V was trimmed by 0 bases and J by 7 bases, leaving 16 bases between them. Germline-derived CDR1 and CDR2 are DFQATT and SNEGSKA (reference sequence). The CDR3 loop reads CSARDYRGLGNEQFF. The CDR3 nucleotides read TGCAGTGCTAGAGATTATAGAGGCCTCGGGAATGAGCAGTTCTTC.

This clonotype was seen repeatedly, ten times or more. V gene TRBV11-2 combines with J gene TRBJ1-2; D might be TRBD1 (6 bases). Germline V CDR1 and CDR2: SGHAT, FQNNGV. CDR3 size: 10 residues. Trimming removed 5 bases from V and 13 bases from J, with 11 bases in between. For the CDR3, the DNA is TGTGCCAGCAGCCGGGGGCTTCCCACCTTC. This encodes CASSRGLPTF.

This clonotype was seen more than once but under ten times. The CDR3 loop is CSASGLAGGPSTDTQYF. The CDR3 DNA sequence: TGCAGTGCTTCTGGACTAGCGGGAGGGCCTAGCACAGATACGCAGTATTTT. The chain is built from TRBV20-1 and TRBJ2-3; 15 nucleotides align to TRBD2. The CDR3 covers 17 residues. Trimming took 5 bases from V and 0 from J; bases not matched to a gene: 6. Per the germline V gene, CDR1 is DFQATT and CDR2 is SNEGSKA (reference sequence).

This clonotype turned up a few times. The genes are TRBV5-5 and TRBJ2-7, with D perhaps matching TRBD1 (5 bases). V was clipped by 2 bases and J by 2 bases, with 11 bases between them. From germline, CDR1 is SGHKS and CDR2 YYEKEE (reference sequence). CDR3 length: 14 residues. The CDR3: CASSFGHPTYEQYV. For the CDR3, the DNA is TGTGCCAGCAGCTTTGGACACCCGACCTACGAGCAGTACGTC.

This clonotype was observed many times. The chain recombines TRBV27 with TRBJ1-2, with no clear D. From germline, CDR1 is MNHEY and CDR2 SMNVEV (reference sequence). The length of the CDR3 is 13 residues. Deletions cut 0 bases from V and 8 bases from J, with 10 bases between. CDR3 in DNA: TGTGCCAGCAGTTTATCGGGAGGGAGCGGCTACACCTTC. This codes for CASSLSGGSGYTF.

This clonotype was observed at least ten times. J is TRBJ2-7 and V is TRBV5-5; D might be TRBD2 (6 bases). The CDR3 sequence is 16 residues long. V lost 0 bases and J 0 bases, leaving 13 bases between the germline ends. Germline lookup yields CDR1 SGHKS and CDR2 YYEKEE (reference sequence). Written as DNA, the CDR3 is TGTGCCAGCAGCTTGGAGGGCGGAGGGCCCTCCTACGAGCAGTACTTC. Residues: CASSLEGGGPSYEQYF.

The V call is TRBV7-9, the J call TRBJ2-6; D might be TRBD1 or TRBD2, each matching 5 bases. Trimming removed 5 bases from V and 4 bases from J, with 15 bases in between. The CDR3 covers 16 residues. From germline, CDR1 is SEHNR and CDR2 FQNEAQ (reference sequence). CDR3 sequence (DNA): TGTGCCAGCAGCCCGACGGGACCCTCCGGGGCCAACGTCCTGACTTTC. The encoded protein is CASSPTGPSGANVLTF.

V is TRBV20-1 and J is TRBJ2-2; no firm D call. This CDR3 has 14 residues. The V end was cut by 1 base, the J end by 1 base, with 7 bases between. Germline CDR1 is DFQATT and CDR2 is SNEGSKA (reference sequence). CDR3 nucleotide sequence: TGCAGTGCTAGAGCGAGGCGGAACACCGGGGAGCTGTTTTTT. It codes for CSARARRNTGELFF.

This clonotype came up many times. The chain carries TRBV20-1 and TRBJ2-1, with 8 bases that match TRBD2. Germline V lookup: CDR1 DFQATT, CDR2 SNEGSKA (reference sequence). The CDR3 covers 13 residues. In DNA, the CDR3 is TGCAGAGTTAGCGGGACGGTCGACAATGAGCAGTTCTTC. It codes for CRVSGTVDNEQFF.

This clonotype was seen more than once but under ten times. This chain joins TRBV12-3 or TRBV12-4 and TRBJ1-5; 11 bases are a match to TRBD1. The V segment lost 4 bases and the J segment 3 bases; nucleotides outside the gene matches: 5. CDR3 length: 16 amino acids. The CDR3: CASSSDRGQDNQPQHF. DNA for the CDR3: TGTGCCAGCAGTTCGGACAGGGGGCAGGACAATCAGCCCCAGCATTTT.

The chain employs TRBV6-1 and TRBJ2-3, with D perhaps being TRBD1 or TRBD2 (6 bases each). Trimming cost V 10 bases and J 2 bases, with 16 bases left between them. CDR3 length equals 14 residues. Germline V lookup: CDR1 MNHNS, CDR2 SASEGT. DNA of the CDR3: TGTGCCACCCCACAGGGAGGTGACACAGATACGCAGTATTTT. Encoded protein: CATPQGGDTDTQYF.

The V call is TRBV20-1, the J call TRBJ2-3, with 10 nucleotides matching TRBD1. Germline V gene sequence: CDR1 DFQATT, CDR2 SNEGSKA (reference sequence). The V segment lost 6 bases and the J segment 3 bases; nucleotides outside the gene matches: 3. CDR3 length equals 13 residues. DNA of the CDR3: TGCAGTGCCACGGGACAGGGGACAGATACGCAGTATTTT. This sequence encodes CSATGQGTDTQYF.

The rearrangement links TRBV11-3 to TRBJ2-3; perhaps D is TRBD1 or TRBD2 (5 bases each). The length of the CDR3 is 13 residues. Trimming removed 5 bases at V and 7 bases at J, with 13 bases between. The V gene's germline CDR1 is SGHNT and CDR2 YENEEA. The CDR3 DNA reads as TGTGCCAGCAGCGCAGGGACGACAAATACGCAGTATTTT. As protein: CASSAGTTNTQYF.

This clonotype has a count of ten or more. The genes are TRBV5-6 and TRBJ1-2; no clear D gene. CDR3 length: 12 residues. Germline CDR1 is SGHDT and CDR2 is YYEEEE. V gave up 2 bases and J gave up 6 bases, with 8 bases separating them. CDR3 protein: CASSLFGNGYTF. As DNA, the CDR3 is TGTGCCAGCAGCTTATTCGGCAATGGCTACACCTTC.

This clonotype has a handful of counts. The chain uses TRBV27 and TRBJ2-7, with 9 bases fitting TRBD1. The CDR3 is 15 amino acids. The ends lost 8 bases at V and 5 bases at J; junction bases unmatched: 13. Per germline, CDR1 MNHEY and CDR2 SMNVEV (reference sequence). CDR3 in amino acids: CASSNFRDRVNEQYF. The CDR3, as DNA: TGTGCCAGCTCGAACTTCCGGGACAGGGTCAACGAGCAGTACTTC.

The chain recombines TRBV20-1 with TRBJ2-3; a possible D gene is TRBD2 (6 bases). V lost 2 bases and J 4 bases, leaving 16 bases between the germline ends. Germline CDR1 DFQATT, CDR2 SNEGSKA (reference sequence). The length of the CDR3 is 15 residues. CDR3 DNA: TGCAGTGCTAGACGGGTTTTCGGGAGCGCAGATACGCAGTATTTT. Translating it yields CSARRVFGSADTQYF.